The 31 T cell receptor beta chains below come from one sample, sequenced in a study of fetal regulatory T cell absence and autoimmunity. Libraries were prepared by immunoSEQ multiplex PCR; TCRdb keeps only in-frame clonotypes and omits some of them. The data contain about 95,000 clones, approximately 75% of them singletons. Sample: pancreas tissue. All receptors derive from a male donor with IPEX syndrome.

The CDR3 protein is CASSPGQGNEQFF. CDR3 sequence (DNA): TGCGCCAGCAGCCCAGGACAGGGTAATGAGCAGTTCTTC. V is TRBV5-1 and J is TRBJ2-1, with 8 positions matching TRBD1. This CDR3 region has 13 residues. Losses at the gene ends were 4 bases for V and 7 bases for J; bases not matched to a gene: 4. The germline gives CDR1 SGHRS, CDR2 YFSETQ.

V gene TRBV27 combines with J gene TRBJ2-3; possibly TRBD1 for D (5 bases). Germline V CDR1 and CDR2: MNHEY, SMNVEV (reference sequence). V lost 0 bases and J lost 6, with 10 bases in between. CDR3 size: 14 residues. The CDR3 spells CASSLSGARDTQYF. In nucleotides, the CDR3 is TGTGCCAGCAGTTTATCAGGGGCCCGGGATACGCAGTATTTT.

V gene TRBV29-1 combines with J gene TRBJ2-7, with 7 positions matching TRBD1. Trimming took 3 bases from V and 3 from J; bases not matched to a gene: 2. The CDR3 contains 12 residues. The germline gives CDR1 SQVTM, CDR2 ANQGSEA. This CDR3 is CSVERQGYEQYF. The CDR3 coding sequence is TGCAGCGTTGAGAGACAGGGCTACGAGCAGTACTTC.

The V gene is TRBV5-6, the J gene TRBJ1-2, with D hard to call. Germline V lookup: CDR1 SGHDT, CDR2 YYEEEE. V dropped 0 bases and J dropped 4 bases, with 10 bases sitting between them. The CDR3 sequence is 14 residues long. CDR3 sequence (DNA): TGTGCCAGCAGCTTGGGGGCGGGGATCTATGGCTACACCTTC. Translated: CASSLGAGIYGYTF.

The genes are TRBV7-6 and TRBJ2-7; 9 bases line up with TRBD1. CDR1 is SGHVS and CDR2 is FNYEAQ in the germline V gene. The V and J ends lost 4 bases and 3 bases, in that order; junction bases with no gene match: 10. The length of the CDR3 is 16 residues. CDR3 bases: TGTGCCAGCAGCTCCAAACAGGGGGCTCGCGGCTACGAGCAGTACTTC. Translation gives CASSSKQGARGYEQYF.

This clone was observed a handful of times. This chain joins TRBV2 and TRBJ2-1, with TRBD1 as a possible D gene (7 bases). The CDR3 length is 14 residues. Trimming left V 7 bases short and J 7 bases short, with 17 bases between. Germline V CDR1 and CDR2: SNHLY, FYNNEI. The CDR3 loop reads CASTARGEKNEQFF. The CDR3 coding sequence is TGTGCCAGCACCGCCAGGGGGGAAAAGAATGAGCAGTTCTTC.

This rearrangement joins TRBV30 to TRBJ1-2, with D possibly being TRBD1 (6 bases). Trimming shortened V by 4 bases and J by 7 bases, and 19 bases separated the two germline ends. This CDR3 has 14 amino acids. Per germline, CDR1 GTSNPN and CDR2 SVGIG (reference sequence). CDR3 amino acids: CAWMTGGGGGGYTF. CDR3 sequence (DNA): TGTGCCTGGATGACAGGAGGGGGTGGAGGTGGCTACACCTTC.

This clone occurred a few times. The chain recombines TRBV2 with TRBJ2-7, with 11 bases fitting TRBD2. CDR3 length equals 12 residues. With 7 bases clipped from V and 4 bases from J, the junction kept 0 bases outside the gene matches. Germline V gene lookup returns CDR1 SNHLY and CDR2 FYNNEI. The CDR3 sequence is CASTSGGYEQYF. The CDR3 DNA follows: TGTGCCAGCACTAGCGGGGGGTACGAGCAGTACTTC.

This rearrangement joins TRBV29-1 to TRBJ1-1, with unresolved D. Deletions cut 0 bases from V and 5 bases from J, with 4 bases between. The CDR3 consists of 11 residues. Germline V gene sequence: CDR1 SQVTM, CDR2 ANQGSEA. The CDR3: CSVEERTEAFF. The DNA of the CDR3 is TGCAGCGTTGAAGAGAGGACTGAAGCTTTCTTT.

The chain combines TRBV18 with TRBJ1-4, with 9 bases fitting TRBD1. The CDR3 totals 16 residues. Germline CDR1 reads KGHSH; CDR2 reads LQKENI. The V and J ends lost 1 base and 8 bases, in that order; junction bases with no gene match: 8. CDR3 region: CASSPRSRDREEKLFF. CDR3 in DNA: TGTGCCAGCTCACCACGAAGCCGGGACAGGGAAGAAAAACTGTTTTTT.

V gene TRBV27 combines with J gene TRBJ2-3, with 8 bases matching TRBD2. The CDR3 consists of 16 residues. Germline trimming cut 1 base from V and 7 bases from J; bases unmatched to any gene: 10. Germline V gene sequence: CDR1 MNHEY, CDR2 SMNVEV (reference sequence). The CDR3: CASSLFSGSSLNTQYF. DNA of the CDR3: TGTGCCAGCAGTTTATTCAGCGGGAGTAGCTTAAATACGCAGTATTTT.

The genes are TRBV7-7 and TRBJ2-1; the match to TRBD2 covers 7 bases. This CDR3 has 15 residues. The ends lost 5 bases at V and 4 bases at J; junction bases unmatched: 8. Germline loops: CDR1 SSHAT, CDR2 FNYEAQ (reference sequence). CDR3 nucleotides: TGTGCCAGCAGCCCGAGGGCTAGCGGTTACAATGAGCAGTTCTTC. Encoded protein: CASSPRASGYNEQFF.

This rearrangement joins TRBV30 to TRBJ2-7; no definite D call. The length of the CDR3 is 13 residues. The V and J ends lost 0 bases and 2 bases respectively, with 8 bases between them. Germline loops: CDR1 GTSNPN, CDR2 SVGIG (reference sequence). DNA of the CDR3: TGTGCCTGGAGTGTAACGCGACCCTACGAGCAGTACTTC. Its translation: CAWSVTRPYEQYF.

This clone was seen a single time. This chain's CDR3 is CASSVGQGPYEQYF. As DNA, the CDR3 is TGTGCCAGCAGTGTCGGACAGGGCCCTTACGAGCAGTACTTC. This rearrangement joins TRBV2 to TRBJ2-7, with TRBD1 matching 8 bases. This CDR3 spans 14 amino acids. Per germline, CDR1 SNHLY and CDR2 FYNNEI. Trimming took 4 bases from V and 4 from J; bases not matched to a gene: 6.

This clone was found a few times. The J gene is TRBJ1-4, the V gene TRBV18; D call uncertain. The CDR3 has 16 residues. Trimming removed 3 bases from V and 7 bases from J, with 18 bases in between. Germline lookup yields CDR1 KGHSH and CDR2 LQKENI. CDR3 amino acids: CASSPEDWPEGEKLFF. The DNA of the CDR3 is TGTGCCAGCTCACCGGAGGACTGGCCGGAGGGTGAAAAACTGTTTTTT.

V usage is TRBV10-3 and J usage is TRBJ2-5; 8 bases match TRBD1. Trimming removed 2 bases from V and 5 bases from J; junction bases left unmatched: 16. This CDR3 has 18 residues. CDR1 and CDR2 (germline): ENHRY, SYGVKD. CDR3: CAISEQFTGGLRGETQYF. CDR3 bases: TGTGCCATCAGTGAGCAATTTACAGGGGGACTCCGGGGGGAGACCCAGTACTTC.

The chain uses TRBV5-1 and TRBJ2-2, with TRBD2 matching over 7 bases. Germline V gene lookup returns CDR1 SGHRS and CDR2 YFSETQ. V was clipped by 4 bases and J by 4 bases; unmatched bases: 4. CDR3 size: 14 residues. The CDR3 DNA follows: TGCGCCAGCAGCAGGGGCGGGAGCACCGGGGAGCTGTTTTTT. Residues: CASSRGGSTGELFF. Full variable domain (outside the CDR3, taken from reference TRBV5-1 and TRBJ2-2): KAGVTQTPRYLIKTRGQQVTLSCSPISGHRSVSWYQQTPGQGLQFLFEYFSETQRNKGNFPGRFSGRQFSNSRSEMNVSTLELGDSALYLCASSRGGSTGELFFGEGSRLTVL.

This chain connects TRBV6-5 to TRBJ2-2; either TRBD1 or TRBD2 may fit D (5 bases each). Germline-derived CDR1 and CDR2 are MNHEY and SVGAGI. CDR3 length: 14 residues. Trimming removed 6 bases at V and 1 base at J, with 9 bases between. This CDR3 reads CASRPGLNTGELFF. The CDR3 DNA sequence: TGTGCCAGCAGGCCGGGGCTGAACACCGGGGAGCTGTTTTTT.

The gene calls are TRBV28 and TRBJ2-3; D uncertain. Per the germline V gene, CDR1 is MDHEN and CDR2 is SYDVKM. V lost 3 bases, J lost 4 bases, and 8 bases lay in between. The CDR3 runs 13 residues. The CDR3 spells CASSFPTADTQYF. The CDR3 region has the DNA TGTGCCAGCAGTTTTCCGACGGCAGATACGCAGTATTTT.

V is TRBV7-9 and J is TRBJ2-5; 9 bases are shared with TRBD2. With 8 bases clipped from V and 1 base from J, the junction kept 5 bases outside the gene matches. The germline CDR1 and CDR2 sequences are SEHNR and FQNEAQ (reference sequence). CDR3 size: 14 residues. CDR3 nucleotides: TGTGCCAGCGAAGCGGGGGGCATCCAAGAGACCCAGTACTTC. It yields the protein CASEAGGIQETQYF.

This clone was observed a single time. The chain uses TRBV2 and TRBJ2-7; perhaps TRBD2 as D (6 bases). CDR1 and CDR2 (germline): SNHLY, FYNNEI. The length of the CDR3 is 10 residues. V was shortened by 7 bases and J by 7 bases, with 8 bases between the two germline ends. CDR3 protein: CASTGEEQYF. CDR3 DNA: TGTGCCAGCACGGGGGAGGAGCAGTACTTC.

The V call is TRBV10-1, the J call TRBJ2-7, with D unclear. Germline-derived CDR1 and CDR2 are WNHNN and SYGVQD (reference sequence). CDR3 length: 11 amino acids. Trimming shortened V by 3 bases and J by 2 bases, and 2 bases separated the two germline ends. The CDR3 bases are TGCGCCAGCAGTGACACCTACGAGCAGTACTTC. Encoded protein: CASSDTYEQYF.

The CDR3 sequence is CASSLGQGGYTF. In nucleotides, the CDR3 is TGCGCCAGCAGCTTGGGACAGGGTGGCTACACCTTC. J is TRBJ1-2 and V is TRBV5-1; 7 bases agree with TRBD1. Germline V gene lookup returns CDR1 SGHRS and CDR2 YFSETQ. This CDR3 comprises 12 residues. V was clipped by 0 bases and J by 7 bases; unmatched bases: 0.

The rearrangement uses TRBV18 and TRBJ2-1, with TRBD2 matching over 7 bases. V gave up 4 bases and J gave up 5 bases; unmatched junction bases: 11. This CDR3 comprises 16 residues. In germline, CDR1 is KGHSH, CDR2 LQKENI. Written as DNA, the CDR3 is TGTGCCAGCTCACTAACCGGGGGGATACCCGACAATGAGCAGTTCTTC. This codes for CASSLTGGIPDNEQFF. Looking up the rest from reference TRBV18 and TRBJ2-1 gives the full variable domain: NAGVMQNPRHLVRRRGQEARLRCSPMKGHSHVYWYRQLPEEGLKFMVYLQKENIIDESGMPKERFSAEFPKEGPSILRIQQVVRGDSAAYFCASSLTGGIPDNEQFFGPGTRLTVL.

V gene TRBV10-3 combines with J gene TRBJ2-5, with a tentative D call TRBD2 (5 bases). Deletions cut 0 bases from V and 5 bases from J, with 16 bases between. Germline V gene lookup returns CDR1 ENHRY and CDR2 SYGVKD. The CDR3 spans 16 residues. CDR3 DNA: TGTGCCATCAGTGAGTCGATAACGGGAATGGGTGAGACCCAGTACTTC. This encodes CAISESITGMGETQYF.

A single count supports this clone. This chain links TRBV11-3 with TRBJ2-7, with 8 bases identical to TRBD2. CDR3 length equals 16 residues. Germline V gives CDR1 SGHNT, CDR2 YENEEA. V lost 5 bases and J lost 2; bases outside the gene matches: 11. CDR3 sequence (DNA): TGTGCCAGCAGCCTACTGGGGCGGGGGGCCACCTACGAGCAGTACTTC. Its translation: CASSLLGRGATYEQYF.

This clone has just a few counts. The CDR3 DNA is TGCAGCGTTGAAGGGACAGGGGGCTATGGCTACACCTTC. Its protein is CSVEGTGGYGYTF. The chain uses TRBV29-1 and TRBJ1-2, with TRBD1 matching 10 bases. CDR1 SQVTM and CDR2 ANQGSEA come from the germline V gene. This CDR3 has 13 amino acids. V gave up 1 base and J gave up 4 bases; unmatched junction bases: 0.

The chain recombines TRBV14 with TRBJ2-1; 9 nucleotides line up with TRBD1. This CDR3 comprises 15 residues. Germline V gene data show CDR1 as SGHDN and CDR2 as FVKESK. V lost 4 bases to trimming and J lost 7 bases; unmatched junction nucleotides: 8. CDR3 sequence: CASSPYRGLANEQFF. CDR3 sequence (DNA): TGTGCCAGCAGCCCCTACAGGGGGCTGGCGAATGAGCAGTTCTTC.

The chain carries TRBV11-2 and TRBJ1-4, with a tentative D call TRBD1 (5 bases). Germline V lookup: CDR1 SGHAT, CDR2 FQNNGV. The CDR3 extends over 13 amino acids. The germline V and J ends were trimmed by 7 bases and 15 bases, with 21 bases remaining between them. The CDR3 loop is CASTKVERGHVFF. The CDR3, as DNA: TGTGCCAGCACCAAGGTCGAGAGAGGACACGTGTTTTTT.

A few counts support this clone. The genes are TRBV19 and TRBJ2-1, with 10 positions matching TRBD2. The CDR3 contains 14 residues. With V trimmed by 2 bases and J by 9 bases, 4 bases remained unmatched. CDR1 is LNHDA, CDR2 SQIVND, per germline (reference sequence). This CDR3 is CASSISGRASEQFF. CDR3 in DNA: TGTGCCAGTAGTATAAGCGGGAGGGCCAGTGAGCAGTTCTTC.

The rearrangement uses TRBV30 and TRBJ2-1; D not resolved. This CDR3 is built from 13 residues. Germline assignment: CDR1 GTSNPN and CDR2 SVGIG (reference sequence). Trimming removed 0 bases at V and 6 bases at J, with 9 bases between. As DNA, the CDR3 is TGTGCCTGGAGTGTAAACTCCCTCAATGAGCAGTTCTTC. Amino acid sequence: CAWSVNSLNEQFF.